This T cell receptor beta chain stems from a study of technical replicates of blood from a few donors. This table comes from immunoSEQ multiplex PCR, and its TCRdb copy is limited to in-frame clones, with some not included. The table includes about 98,000 clones, almost 96% detected once. V lost 6 bases and J lost 5; bases outside the gene matches: 10. The CDR3 extends over 15 amino acids. Germline loops: CDR1 SQVTM, CDR2 ANQGSEA. The TCR originated in a human donor in good health. Sequenced sample: T cells isolated from PBMCs. The V gene is TRBV29-1, the J gene TRBJ2-1, with 10 bases lining up with TRBD2. In DNA, the CDR3 is TGCAGCGTCCAACTCATAGCGGGAGGCAACAATGAGCAGTTCTTC. Its translation is CSVQLIAGGNNEQFF.